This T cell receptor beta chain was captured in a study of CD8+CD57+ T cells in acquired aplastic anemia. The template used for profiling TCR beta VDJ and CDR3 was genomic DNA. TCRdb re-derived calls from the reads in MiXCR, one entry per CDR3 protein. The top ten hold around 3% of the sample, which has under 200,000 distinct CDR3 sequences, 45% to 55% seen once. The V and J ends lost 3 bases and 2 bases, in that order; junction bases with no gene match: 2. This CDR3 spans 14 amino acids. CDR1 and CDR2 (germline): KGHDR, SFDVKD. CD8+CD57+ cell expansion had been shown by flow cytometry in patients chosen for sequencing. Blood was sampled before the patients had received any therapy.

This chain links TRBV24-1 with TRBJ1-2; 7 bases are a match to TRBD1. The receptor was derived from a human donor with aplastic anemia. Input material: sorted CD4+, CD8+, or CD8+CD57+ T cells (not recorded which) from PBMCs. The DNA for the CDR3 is TGTGCCACCAGTGATCCGGGACAGAACTATGGCTACACCTTC. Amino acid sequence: CATSDPGQNYGYTF.